Given below is one T cell receptor (beta chain) in context. Its specificity is unknown. The data belong to a study of cytomegalovirus exposure and HLA in healthy donors. Whole-study findings and limits: In presence/absence analyses, roughly uniform sequencing depth across donors was assumed. In an earlier analysis, productive rearrangement rates for most beta V segments clustered near 87% or 30%.

Amplification used 60 Vbeta primers and 13 Jbeta primers. Profiling relied on immunoSEQ multiplex PCR, and the TCRdb table lists in-frame clones only, not all of them. The table lists 150,000 to 200,000 clones, 60% to 85% of them singletons, with around 7% in the top ten. Per germline, CDR1 LNHNV and CDR2 YYDKDF (reference sequence). This CDR3 contains 11 residues. Trimming left V 8 bases short and J 9 bases short, with 11 bases between. The TCR sequence derives from a male donor in good health and CMV-seropositive. The chain combines TRBV15 with TRBJ2-1; a weak D match, TRBD2 (5 bases). The sample comprised PBMCs. The CDR3 DNA reads TGTGCCACCCGCCTGGGAGCTGAGCAGTTCTTC. Encoded protein: CATRLGAEQFF.